What follows are 13 T cell receptor beta chains derived from one specimen sequenced in a study of beta chain features in type 1 diabetes. Study-wide results and caveats: Shorter TCRB CDR3s, moderately but significantly so, were found in Type 1 diabetes patients in all four CD4+ subsets.

These receptors lack a known antigen. Expressed TCRB transcripts were sequenced after all isolated RNA was converted to cDNA. Repertoires were generated with immunoSEQ multiplex PCR, while TCRdb's copy carries only in-frame clones and drops some. The data hold over 650,000 clones, with about an eighth observed a single time. What was sequenced was naive CD4+ T cells from blood. The source of these receptors is a man between 18 and 29 years old with type 1 diabetes.

This clone was seen a few times. V gene TRBV5-1 combines with J gene TRBJ2-7; D perhaps matches TRBD1 (6 bases). Germline loops: CDR1 SGHRS, CDR2 YFSETQ. The CDR3 contains 15 residues. V shed 4 bases and J shed 0 bases, with 14 bases lying between them. Written as DNA, the CDR3 is TGCGCCAGCAGCGTGACGGACAGCCTCTCCTACGAGCAGTACTTC. It translates to CASSVTDSLSYEQYF.

In this sample, this clone turned up a few times. The rearrangement links TRBV7-2 to TRBJ2-5, with D perhaps matching TRBD2 (6 bases). CDR3 length: 14 amino acids. Trimming pared 8 bases from V and 3 bases from J, leaving 16 bases between. Germline V gene lookup returns CDR1 SGHTA and CDR2 FQGNSA. The CDR3 spells CASALTRDEETQYF. The CDR3 nucleotides read TGTGCCAGCGCTTTGACTAGGGATGAAGAGACCCAGTACTTC.

This chain links TRBV11-3 with TRBJ2-2; D gene uncertain. V lost 5 bases, J lost 2 bases, and 12 bases lay in between. Germline assignment: CDR1 SGHNT and CDR2 YENEEA. This CDR3 is built from 15 residues. The CDR3 is CASSRGRSNTGELFF. The CDR3 bases are TGTGCCAGCAGCCGTGGACGTAGTAACACCGGGGAGCTGTTTTTT.

There are a few counts of this clone. The chain links TRBV6-5 to TRBJ2-7, with D perhaps assigned TRBD1 or TRBD2 (5 bases each). Deletions cut 7 bases from V and 6 bases from J, with 13 bases between. CDR1 MNHEY and CDR2 SVGAGI come from the germline V gene. This CDR3 comprises 12 residues. The CDR3 protein is CASTRGVSEQYF. CDR3 DNA sequence: TGTGCCAGCACAAGGGGAGTGAGCGAGCAGTACTTC.

The rearrangement joins TRBV5-1 to TRBJ2-5; D ambiguous. V lost 0 bases, J lost 1 base, and 10 bases lay in between. CDR3 length: 15 amino acids. From germline, CDR1 is SGHRS and CDR2 YFSETQ. The CDR3 here is CASSLGQIFQETQYF. The CDR3 DNA is TGCGCCAGCAGCTTGGGCCAGATATTCCAAGAGACCCAGTACTTC.

This clone appeared a few times. The chain has TRBV2 and TRBJ1-1; D uncertain. Trimming removed 7 bases from V and 7 bases from J, with 19 bases in between. The CDR3 length is 14 residues. Germline-derived CDR1 and CDR2 are SNHLY and FYNNEI. The chain's CDR3 is CASTPGSLSDEAFF. In DNA form, the CDR3 reads TGTGCCAGCACCCCTGGGAGTTTGAGCGATGAAGCTTTCTTT.

This clone was counted a few times. The chain combines TRBV2 with TRBJ1-1; no clear D. The CDR3 loop spans 13 amino acids. Trimming took 2 bases from V and 0 from J, leaving 4 bases between them. CDR1 is SNHLY and CDR2 is FYNNEI in the germline V gene. The CDR3 coding sequence is TGTGCCAGCAGTGAATCAGTGAACACTGAAGCTTTCTTT. The encoded protein is CASSESVNTEAFF. The variable domain in full, completed from reference TRBV2 and TRBJ1-1, reads EPEVTQTPSHQVTQMGQEVILRCVPISNHLYFYWYRQILGQKVEFLVSFYNNEISEKSEIFDDQFSVERPDGSNFTLKIRSTKLEDSAMYFCASSESVNTEAFFGQGTRLTVV.

This clone came up a few times. Other DNA sequences in this sample translate to the same CDR3. V is TRBV30 and J is TRBJ1-1; D might be TRBD1 (5 bases). The CDR3 extends over 11 amino acids. The V gene lost 0 bases and the J gene lost 11 bases, with 10 bases spanning the gap. CDR1 and CDR2 (germline): GTSNPN, SVGIG (reference sequence). CDR3 in DNA: TGTGCCTGGAGTGTCCGAGGGGAGGCTTTCTTT. Translation gives CAWSVRGEAFF. The full variable domain, with the rest looked up from reference TRBV30 and TRBJ1-1, is SQTIHQWPATLVQPVGSPLSLECTVEGTSNPNLYWYRQAAGRGLQLLFYSVGIGQISSEVPQNLSASRPQDRQFILSSKKLLLSDSGFYLCAWSVRGEAFFGQGTRLTVV.

This chain links TRBV7-3 with TRBJ2-5, with 8 bases that match TRBD1. The CDR3 sequence is 15 residues long. Germline CDR1 is SGHTA and CDR2 is FQGTGA. The J segment lost 0 bases and the V segment lost 3 bases, leaving 3 bases of the junction unmatched. In DNA, the CDR3 is TGTGCCAGCAGCTTGGGACAGGCAAACCAAGAGACCCAGTACTTC. Protein product: CASSLGQANQETQYF.

This clone turned up a few times. The chain is built from TRBV6-5 and TRBJ2-1; no firm D call. The CDR3 is made up of 16 amino acids. Germline CDR1 MNHEY, CDR2 SVGAGI. The V and J ends lost 4 bases and 0 bases respectively, with 13 bases between them. The CDR3 reads CASSSPAESSYNEQFF. CDR3 coding DNA: TGTGCCAGCAGTTCCCCCGCCGAAAGCTCCTACAATGAGCAGTTCTTC.

The V and J genes are TRBV18 and TRBJ1-6; 9 positions match TRBD1. Unmatched junction bases numbered 7, after V lost 0 bases and J lost 10 bases. The CDR3 has 16 amino acids. Germline assignment: CDR1 KGHSH and CDR2 LQKENI. The CDR3 spells CASSPPTGQGGSPLHF. DNA for the CDR3: TGTGCCAGCTCACCACCAACGGGACAGGGCGGCTCACCCCTCCACTTT.

The chain links TRBV6-5 to TRBJ1-2; D gene ambiguous. The CDR3 is 13 residues long. V lost 5 bases and J 1 base, leaving 8 bases between the germline ends. From germline, CDR1 is MNHEY and CDR2 SVGAGI. CDR3 sequence reads: CASSQTDNYGYTF. In DNA form, the CDR3 reads TGTGCCAGCAGTCAGACGGATAACTATGGCTACACCTTC.

The V and J genes are TRBV6-5 and TRBJ2-1, with D perhaps being TRBD1 or TRBD2 (5 bases each). V was shortened by 2 bases and J by 5 bases, with 10 bases between the two germline ends. The CDR3 consists of 14 residues. Germline CDR1 MNHEY, CDR2 SVGAGI. The CDR3 is CASSYGGPNNEQFF. The CDR3 DNA sequence: TGTGCCAGCAGTTACGGGGGACCCAACAATGAGCAGTTCTTC.